Presented here are 29 T cell receptor beta chains from one specimen sequenced in a study of blood T cell repertoires in COVID-19. The assay was immunoSEQ multiplex PCR, and TCRdb's table has in-frame clones only and misses some. The table includes around 140,000 clones, around 90% detected once. The sample was peripheral blood. The receptors derive from a man between 65 and 79 years old with acute or convalescent COVID-19.

This clone came up once. DNA for the CDR3: TGTGCCAGCAGCCGAGGCTGGGCAGTTAACTATGGCTACACCTTC. This codes for CASSRGWAVNYGYTF. The J gene is TRBJ1-2, the V gene TRBV6-6, with unresolved D. Germline V gives CDR1 MNHNY, CDR2 SVGAGI (reference sequence). V was cut by 6 bases and J by 1 base, with 15 bases left in between. The CDR3 is 15 residues long.

The V call is TRBV7-9, the J call TRBJ2-2; 10 positions match TRBD1. The CDR3 is made up of 15 amino acids. CDR1 and CDR2 from the germline V gene are SEHNR and FQNEAQ (reference sequence). Trimming took 5 bases from V and 6 from J; bases not matched to a gene: 6. The CDR3 sequence is CASSVSGTGAGELFF. The CDR3 coding sequence is TGTGCCAGCAGCGTCTCCGGGACAGGGGCCGGGGAGCTGTTTTTT.

This clone was recorded only once. This rearrangement joins TRBV4-2 to TRBJ1-3; D remains unclear. Germline V gene lookup returns CDR1 LGHNA and CDR2 YNFKEQ. The CDR3 consists of 14 residues. Between the trimmed V and J ends, which lost 4 bases and 2 bases, there was a span of 9 bases. CDR3 residues: CASSPERAGNTIYF. As DNA, the CDR3 is TGTGCCAGCAGCCCTGAGAGGGCTGGAAACACCATATATTTT.

This chain links TRBV5-8 with TRBJ1-6; 7 positions agree with TRBD1. The junction had 9 bases not matched to a gene; V was cut back by 4 bases and J by 8 bases. Looked up from germline, CDR1 is SGHTS and CDR2 is YDEGEE. This CDR3 comprises 15 residues. CDR3 nucleotides: TGTGCCAGCAGCCTCTCACAGGGGTTCTATTCACCCCTCCACTTT. Its protein product is CASSLSQGFYSPLHF.

The V and J genes are TRBV3-1 (or the pseudogene TRBV3-2) and TRBJ1-2; D remains ambiguous. Germline V gene sequence: CDR1 LGHDT, CDR2 YNNKEL (reference sequence). This CDR3 contains 15 residues. The V gene lost 0 bases and the J gene lost 4 bases, with 12 bases spanning the gap. CDR3 nucleotides: TGTGCCAGCAGCCAAGATGGGGTAGGAGGCTATGGCTACACCTTC. Amino acid sequence: CASSQDGVGGYGYTF.

This clone was seen a few times. This sequence joins TRBV9 and TRBJ1-3, with TRBD1 as a possible D gene (6 bases). V lost 0 bases to trimming and J lost 4 bases, with 11 bases between them. Germline-derived CDR1 and CDR2 are SGDLS and YYNGEE. CDR3 length: 15 amino acids. CDR3 protein: CASSVGPGAGNTIYF. CDR3 sequence (DNA): TGTGCCAGCAGCGTAGGACCAGGGGCCGGAAACACCATATATTTT.

This chain connects TRBV7-9 to TRBJ2-2; TRBD2 matches at 7 bases. The CDR3 is 14 residues long. Germline V CDR1 and CDR2: SEHNR, FQNEAQ (reference sequence). Losses at the gene ends were 6 bases for V and 6 bases for J; bases not matched to a gene: 7. The CDR3 loop reads CASSLAGASGELFF. In nucleotides, the CDR3 is TGTGCCAGCAGTTTGGCGGGAGCTTCCGGGGAGCTGTTTTTT.

This clone was found once. The V and J genes are TRBV3-1 (or the pseudogene TRBV3-2) and TRBJ1-5; D may be TRBD1 (6 bases). The CDR3 spans 15 residues. Trimming shortened V by 1 base and J by 2 bases, and 9 bases separated the two germline ends. Germline V gene data show CDR1 as LGHDT and CDR2 as YNNKEL (reference sequence). The CDR3 DNA sequence: TGTGCCAGCAGCCAAGTTTCAGGGGGCAATCAGCCCCAGCATTTT. Translation gives CASSQVSGGNQPQHF.

The chain's CDR3 is CAWSVTGNQPQHF. The CDR3 nucleotides read TGTGCCTGGAGTGTAACAGGCAATCAGCCCCAGCATTTT. The genes are TRBV30 and TRBJ1-5; D gene ambiguous. Germline V gene sequence: CDR1 GTSNPN, CDR2 SVGIG (reference sequence). The CDR3 is 13 amino acids. V dropped 0 bases and J dropped 2 bases, with 5 bases sitting between them.

The rearrangement joins TRBV12-3 or TRBV12-4 to TRBJ2-5; 9 nucleotides agree with TRBD1. The trim removed 7 bases at V and 4 bases at J, leaving 1 base unmatched. This CDR3 is built from 12 residues. Here the CDR3 reads CASKDRGETQYF. CDR3 sequence (DNA): TGTGCCAGCAAGGACAGGGGAGAGACCCAGTACTTC.

V gene TRBV2 combines with J gene TRBJ2-1; D might be TRBD1 (6 bases). The length of the CDR3 is 15 residues. Trimming pared 11 bases from V and 2 bases from J, leaving 19 bases between. The V gene's germline CDR1 is SNHLY and CDR2 FYNNEI. The CDR3, as DNA: TGTGCCTCCCAGGCCCTCGGACAGACCTACAATGAGCAGTTCTTC. Protein: CASQALGQTYNEQFF.

The chain employs TRBV25-1 and TRBJ1-6, with D perhaps matching TRBD1 (5 bases). Trimming took off 8 bases at V and 6 bases at J, with 17 bases between the two ends. CDR1 and CDR2 from the germline V gene are MGHDK and SYGVNS. There are 15 residues in the CDR3. As DNA, the CDR3 is TGTGCCAGCCGGGGCAAGGAGGGATTTAATTCACCCCTCCACTTT. Protein: CASRGKEGFNSPLHF.

As regards this clone: One junction end disagrees with the germline gene, perhaps due to a read error. The rearrangement uses TRBV7-2 and TRBJ1-1, with D possibly being TRBD1 (5 bases). The germline CDR1 and CDR2 sequences are SGHTA and FQGNSA. CDR3 length: 16 amino acids. This CDR3 reads CASSAAPDRRNTEAFF. In nucleotides, the CDR3 is TGTGCCAGCAGCGCCGCGCCCGACAGACGAAACACGGAAGCTTTCTTT.

J is TRBJ1-2 and V is TRBV6-5, with D perhaps matching TRBD1 (5 bases). Trimming removed 6 bases at V and 5 bases at J, with 13 bases between. CDR1 and CDR2 from the germline V gene are MNHEY and SVGAGI. The CDR3 totals 13 residues. DNA for the CDR3: TGTGCCAGCAGCCCCGAGGAGGGGTATGGCTACACCTTC. This translates into CASSPEEGYGYTF.

The rearrangement links TRBV14 to TRBJ1-6, with no clear D. From germline, CDR1 is SGHDN and CDR2 FVKESK. Between the trimmed V and J ends, which lost 0 bases and 9 bases, there was a span of 15 bases. The CDR3 runs 16 residues. The DNA of the CDR3 is TGTGCCAGCAGCCAAGAATCGGCCCGAAGAGGTTCACCCCTCCACTTT. Its translation is CASSQESARRGSPLHF. The full variable domain, in which reference TRBV14 and TRBJ1-6 provide the parts outside the CDR3, is EAGVTQFPSHSVIEKGQTVTLRCDPISGHDNLYWYRRVMGKEIKFLLHFVKESKQDESGMPNNRFLAERTGGTYSTLKVQPAELEDSGVYFCASSQESARRGSPLHFGNGTRLTVT.

The CDR3 is CASSLGRTGNTEAFF. CDR3 coding DNA: TGTGCCAGCAGCTTAGGTAGGACAGGGAACACTGAAGCTTTCTTT. The gene calls are TRBV7-9 and TRBJ1-1, with TRBD1 matching 7 bases. Germline CDR1 and CDR2: SEHNR and FQNEAQ (reference sequence). Trimming removed 1 base from V and 1 base from J; junction bases left unmatched: 3. The CDR3 is 15 residues long.

This clone was observed once. CDR3 sequence reads: CSVEDRTESYGYTF. The CDR3 DNA reads as TGCAGCGTTGAAGACCGGACAGAGTCATATGGCTACACCTTC. The chain carries TRBV29-1 and TRBJ1-2; tentative D call: TRBD1 (6 bases). The V end was cut by 0 bases, the J end by 5 bases, with 13 bases between. The germline V gene has CDR1 SQVTM and CDR2 ANQGSEA. This CDR3 is built from 14 residues. The whole variable domain, remainder taken from reference TRBV29-1 and TRBJ1-2, is SAVISQKPSRDICQRGTSLTIQCQVDSQVTMMFWYRQQPGQSLTLIATANQGSEATYESGFVIDKFPISRPNLTFSTLTVSNMSPEDSSIYLCSVEDRTESYGYTFGSGTRLTVV.

The chain recombines TRBV30 with TRBJ1-2; 8 bases are a match to TRBD1. The CDR3 contains 12 residues. CDR1 and CDR2 from the germline V gene are GTSNPN and SVGIG (reference sequence). V was clipped by 3 bases and J by 8 bases; unmatched bases: 5. Written as DNA, the CDR3 is TGTGCCTGGAGCGGACAGGGCGGCGGCTACACCTTC. Translating gives CAWSGQGGGYTF.

This clone was counted a single time. The chain has TRBV6-5 and TRBJ1-2, with 7 bases fitting TRBD1. This CDR3 contains 13 residues. The germline CDR1 and CDR2 sequences are MNHEY and SVGAGI. J was trimmed by 5 bases and V by 6 bases; bases with no gene match: 6. The CDR3 DNA is TGTGCCAGCAGCCCGGGACAGCGATATGGCTACACCTTC. It yields the protein CASSPGQRYGYTF.

V usage is TRBV7-2 and J usage is TRBJ1-2; TRBD1 agrees at 12 bases. CDR1 and CDR2 from the germline V gene are SGHTA and FQGNSA. V was clipped by 5 bases and J by 7 bases; unmatched bases: 5. This CDR3 has 14 amino acids. The CDR3 sequence is CASSKGQGAAGYTF. CDR3 sequence (DNA): TGTGCCAGCAGCAAGGGACAGGGGGCGGCTGGCTACACCTTC.

This sequence joins TRBV7-2 and TRBJ2-2; TRBD1 aligns across 7 bases. J was trimmed by 2 bases and V by 3 bases; bases with no gene match: 3. The germline gives CDR1 SGHTA, CDR2 FQGNSA. The CDR3 extends over 15 amino acids. Here the CDR3 reads CASSFRQGNTGELFF. CDR3 coding DNA: TGTGCCAGCAGCTTCCGACAGGGAAACACCGGGGAGCTGTTTTTT.

The V gene is TRBV30, the J gene TRBJ2-1, with a possible D match to TRBD2 (6 bases). Germline V gives CDR1 GTSNPN, CDR2 SVGIG (reference sequence). The V end lost 1 base, the J end lost 6 bases, and 19 bases lay between the germline ends. CDR3 length: 16 residues. The CDR3 sequence: CAWSGTRDSQGNEQFF. The CDR3 DNA reads TGTGCCTGGAGTGGCACCCGGGACTCTCAGGGCAATGAGCAGTTCTTC. The whole variable domain, filled in from reference TRBV30 and TRBJ2-1, reads SQTIHQWPATLVQPVGSPLSLECTVEGTSNPNLYWYRQAAGRGLQLLFYSVGIGQISSEVPQNLSASRPQDRQFILSSKKLLLSDSGFYLCAWSGTRDSQGNEQFFGPGTRLTVL.

The chain links TRBV7-2 to TRBJ2-1; weak D call: TRBD2 (6 bases). This CDR3 spans 15 amino acids. Trimming stripped 5 bases from V and 3 bases from J, with 14 bases between. CDR1 and CDR2 from the germline V gene are SGHTA and FQGNSA. CDR3 sequence reads: CASSTRLESYNEQFF. For the CDR3, the DNA is TGTGCCAGCAGCACCCGACTAGAAAGCTACAATGAGCAGTTCTTC.

This chain uses TRBV3-1 (or the pseudogene TRBV3-2) with TRBJ2-7, with a weak D call TRBD2 (5 bases). Germline CDR1 is LGHDT and CDR2 is YNNKEL (reference sequence). V lost 1 base and J lost 7, with 14 bases in between. CDR3 length: 14 residues. The CDR3 loop is CASSQVQAELEQYF. In DNA, the CDR3 is TGTGCCAGCAGCCAAGTCCAAGCGGAGCTAGAGCAGTACTTC.

The V gene is TRBV7-9, the J gene TRBJ1-5, with D possibly matching TRBD1 (6 bases). The CDR3 consists of 13 residues. Germline CDR1 SEHNR, CDR2 FQNEAQ (reference sequence). The ends were cut back, 5 bases at V and 13 bases at J, with 18 bases in the middle. The CDR3 loop reads CASSASGTPSQHF. In DNA form, the CDR3 reads TGTGCCAGCAGCGCCTCCGGGACACCCTCTCAGCATTTT. The full variable domain, in which reference TRBV7-9 and TRBJ1-5 provide the parts outside the CDR3, is DTGVSQNPRHKITKRGQNVTFRCDPISEHNRLYWYRQTLGQGPEFLTYFQNEAQLEKSRLLSDRFSAERPKGSFSTLEIQRTEQGDSAMYLCASSASGTPSQHFGDGTRLSIL.

The chain uses TRBV3-1 (or the pseudogene TRBV3-2) and TRBJ1-2; D is undetermined. The length of the CDR3 is 14 residues. Between the trimmed V and J ends, which lost 2 bases and 6 bases, there was a span of 13 bases. Germline assignment: CDR1 LGHDT and CDR2 YNNKEL (reference sequence). Here the CDR3 reads CASSQNSIGDGYTF. The CDR3 coding sequence is TGTGCCAGCAGCCAAAATTCAATCGGGGATGGCTACACCTTC.

This chain links TRBV27 with TRBJ2-2; TRBD1 aligns across 12 bases. The germline V gene has CDR1 MNHEY and CDR2 SMNVEV (reference sequence). The trim removed 2 bases at V and 6 bases at J, leaving 4 bases unmatched. CDR3 size: 16 residues. CDR3 DNA: TGTGCCAGCAGTTTAATGGGACAGGGGGCCCCCGGGGAGCTGTTTTTT. Translating it yields CASSLMGQGAPGELFF.

V gene TRBV6-6 combines with J gene TRBJ1-2, with a possible D match to TRBD1 (5 bases). CDR1 and CDR2 (germline): MNHNY, SVGAGI (reference sequence). CDR3 length: 13 amino acids. Trimming removed 8 bases from V and 2 bases from J, with 12 bases in between. The CDR3 bases are TGTGCCAGCCGGAAGACAGACAACTATGGCTACACCTTC. Amino acid sequence: CASRKTDNYGYTF.

J is TRBJ2-5 and V is TRBV6-5; 7 nucleotides agree with TRBD1. V shed 6 bases, J shed 4 bases, and the junction held 5 bases outside the gene matches. The CDR3 is 13 amino acids. CDR1 is MNHEY and CDR2 is SVGAGI in the germline V gene. The CDR3 sequence is CASSPPGGETQYF. The CDR3 DNA is TGTGCCAGCAGCCCGCCAGGGGGAGAGACCCAGTACTTC.